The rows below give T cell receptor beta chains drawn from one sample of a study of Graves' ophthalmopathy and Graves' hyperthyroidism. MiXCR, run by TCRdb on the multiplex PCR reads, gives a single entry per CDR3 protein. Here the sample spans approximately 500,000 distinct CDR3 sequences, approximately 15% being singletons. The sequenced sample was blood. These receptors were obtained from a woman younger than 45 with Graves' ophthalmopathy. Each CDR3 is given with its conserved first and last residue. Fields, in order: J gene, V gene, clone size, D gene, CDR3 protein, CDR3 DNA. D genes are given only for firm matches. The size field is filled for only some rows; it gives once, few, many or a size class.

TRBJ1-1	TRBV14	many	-	CASSQGFYTEAFF	TGTGCCAGCAGCCAAGGGTTTTACACTGAAGCTTTCTTT
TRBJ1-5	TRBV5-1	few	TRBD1	CASSLAPQQGSNQPQHF	TGCGCCAGCAGCTTGGCCCCGCAACAGGGGAGCAATCAGCCCCAGCATTTT
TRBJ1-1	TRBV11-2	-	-	CASNPRFAGAYTEAFF	TGTGCCAGCAACCCCCGGTTCGCGGGGGCCTATACTGAAGCTTTCTTT
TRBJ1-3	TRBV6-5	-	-	CASSYSGQGPNTIYF	TGTGCCAGCAGTTACTCGGGCCAGGGACCAAACACCATATATTTT
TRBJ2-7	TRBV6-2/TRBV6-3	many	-	CASSYSPGGDSYEQYF	TGTGCCAGCAGTTACTCTCCTGGCGGGGACTCCTACGAGCAGTACTTC
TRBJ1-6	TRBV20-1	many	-	CSPTEGANSPLHF	TGCAGTCCCACAGAGGGTGCTAATTCACCCCTCCACTTT
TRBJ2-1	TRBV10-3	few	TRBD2	CAIRPTSGGGNEQFF	TGTGCCATCAGGCCGACTAGCGGGGGAGGGAATGAGCAGTTCTTC
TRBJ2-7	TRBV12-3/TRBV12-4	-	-	CASSWSYPYEQYF	TGTGCCAGCAGTTGGTCCTATCCCTACGAGCAGTACTTC
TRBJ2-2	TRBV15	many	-	CATRGQNTGELFF	TGTGCCACCAGAGGACAGAACACCGGGGAGCTGTTTTTT
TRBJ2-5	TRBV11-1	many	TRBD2	CASSRGDFQLIRRKGETQYF	TGTGCCAGCAGCCGGGGGGACTTCCAGCTAATTCGCCGAAAGGGGGAGACCCAGTACTTC
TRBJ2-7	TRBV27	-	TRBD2	CASSLSGLAGGSYEQYF	TGTGCCAGCAGTTTATCCGGACTAGCGGGGGGCTCCTACGAGCAGTACTTC
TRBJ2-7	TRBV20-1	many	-	CSADRDGLYEQYF	TGCAGTGCCGATCGGGATGGTCTGTACGAGCAGTACTTC
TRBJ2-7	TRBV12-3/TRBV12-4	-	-	CASSGPVHIEQYF	TGTGCCAGCAGTGGACCCGTCCATATCGAGCAGTACTTC
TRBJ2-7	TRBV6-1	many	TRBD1	CASSERTGVPYEQYF	TGTGCCAGCAGTGAAAGGACAGGGGTACCTTACGAGCAGTACTTC
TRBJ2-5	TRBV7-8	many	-	CASSSPMYETQYF	TGTGCCAGCAGCTCGCCGATGTATGAGACCCAGTACTTC
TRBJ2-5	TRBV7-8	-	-	CASSLAVYETQYF	TGTGCCAGCAGCTTAGCCGTCTACGAGACCCAGTACTTC
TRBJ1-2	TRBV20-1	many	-	CSATDGEGYTF	TGCAGTGCAACGGACGGTGAAGGCTACACCTTC
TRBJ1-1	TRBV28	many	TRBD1	CASTVGPTGGDTEAFF	TGTGCCAGCACTGTTGGCCCGACAGGGGGAGACACTGAAGCTTTCTTT
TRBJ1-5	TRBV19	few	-	CASSWGAGNQPQHF	TGTGCCAGTAGTTGGGGGGCCGGCAATCAGCCCCAGCATTTT
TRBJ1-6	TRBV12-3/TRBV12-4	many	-	CASSPLVGPGNSPLHF	TGTGCCAGCAGTCCCCTGGTAGGGCCGGGGAATTCACCCCTCCACTTT
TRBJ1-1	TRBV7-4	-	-	CASSLVSGGSAFF	TGTGCCAGCAGCTTAGTTAGCGGGGGTTCCGCTTTCTTT
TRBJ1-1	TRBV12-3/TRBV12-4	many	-	CASTKQGNTEAFF	TGTGCCAGCACCAAACAGGGGAACACTGAAGCTTTCTTT
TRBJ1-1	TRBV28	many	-	CASRIPLRGANTEAFF	TGTGCCAGCAGAATACCTCTTAGGGGGGCGAACACTGAAGCTTTCTTT
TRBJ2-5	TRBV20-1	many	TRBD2	CSATSGTSGRETQYF	TGCAGTGCGACCTCAGGGACTAGCGGGAGAGAGACCCAGTACTTC
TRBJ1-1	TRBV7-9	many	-	CASSLGGRSTEAFF	TGTGCCAGCAGCTTAGGTGGGCGTTCCACTGAAGCTTTCTTT
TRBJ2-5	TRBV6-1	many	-	CASSALRIVETQYF	TGTGCCAGCAGTGCTCTTAGGATTGTAGAGACCCAGTACTTC
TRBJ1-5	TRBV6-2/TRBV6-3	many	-	CASNPPLQGGMSPQHF	TGTGCCAGCAATCCCCCCCTGCAGGGCGGCATGTCGCCCCAGCATTTT
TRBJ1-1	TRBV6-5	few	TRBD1	CASSYRDRVTEAFF	TGTGCCAGCAGTTACCGGGACAGGGTAACTGAAGCTTTCTTT
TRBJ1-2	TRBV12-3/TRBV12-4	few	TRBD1	CASKAGGYGYTF	TGTGCCAGCAAGGCAGGGGGCTATGGCTACACCTTC
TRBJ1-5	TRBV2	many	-	CASSGQVGLQHF	TGTGCCAGCAGTGGCCAGGTCGGGCTCCAGCATTTT
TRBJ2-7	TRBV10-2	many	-	CASSESSYGPYEQYF	TGCGCCAGCAGTGAGTCATCTTATGGGCCCTACGAGCAGTACTTC
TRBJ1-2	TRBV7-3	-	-	CASSLTSWELSYGCTF	TGTGCCAGCAGCTTAACGAGCTGGGAGTTAAGCTATGGCTGCACCTTC
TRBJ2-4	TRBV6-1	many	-	CASSVGGLAKNIQYF	TGTGCCAGCAGTGTTGGAGGGTTAGCCAAAAACATTCAGTACTTC
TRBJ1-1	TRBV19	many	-	CASSPRTEKPNTEAFF	TGTGCCAGTAGTCCGCGGACAGAGAAGCCTAACACTGAAGCTTTCTTT
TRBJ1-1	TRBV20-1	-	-	CSAERPIIIGDTEAFF	TGCAGTGCTGAACGCCCGATAATCATAGGCGACACTGAAGCTTTCTTT
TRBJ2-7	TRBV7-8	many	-	CASSLGVLGAEVYEQYF	TGTGCCAGCAGCTTAGGAGTGCTGGGGGCTGAAGTCTACGAGCAGTACTTC
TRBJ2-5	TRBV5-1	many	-	CASRGPVETQYF	TGCGCCAGCCGGGGCCCCGTAGAGACCCAGTACTTC
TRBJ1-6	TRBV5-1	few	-	CASSLAGVGSVSPLHF	TGCGCCAGCAGCTTGGCCGGGGTTGGCTCGGTTTCACCCCTCCACTTT
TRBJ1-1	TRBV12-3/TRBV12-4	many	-	CASRIPGDTEAFF	TGTGCCAGCAGAATCCCAGGTGACACTGAAGCTTTCTTT
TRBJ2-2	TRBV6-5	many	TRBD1	CASIRTGAEDTGELFF	TGTGCCAGCATTAGGACAGGGGCTGAGGACACCGGGGAGCTGTTTTTT
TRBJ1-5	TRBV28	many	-	CASSLDSGDSNQPQHF	TGTGCCAGCAGTTTAGATTCAGGGGATAGCAATCAGCCCCAGCATTTT
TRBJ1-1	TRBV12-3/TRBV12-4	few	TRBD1	CASTQSEWARGRTEAFF	TGTGCCAGCACGCAGTCGGAGTGGGCGAGGGGGCGTACTGAAGCTTTCTTT
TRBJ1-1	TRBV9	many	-	CASSLRGALGTEAFF	TGTGCCAGCAGCCTTAGGGGGGCACTGGGCACTGAAGCTTTCTTT
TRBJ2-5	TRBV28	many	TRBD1	CASSLPRVDRAQETQYF	TGTGCCAGCAGTTTACCCCGCGTCGACAGGGCCCAAGAGACCCAGTACTTC
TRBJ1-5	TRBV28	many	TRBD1	CASSSDRGVSPQHF	TGTGCCAGCAGTTCGGACAGGGGTGTTTCGCCCCAGCATTTT
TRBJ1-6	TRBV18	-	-	CASRLKSNSPLHF	TGTGCCAGCCGACTGAAATCTAATTCACCCCTCCACTTT